This T cell receptor beta chain was obtained from a study of cytomegalovirus exposure and HLA in healthy donors. Study-level information: HLA-typed donors were the source of approximately 80 million unique TCRs, which an early data release held.

The CDR3 contains 10 residues. V was trimmed by 7 bases and J by 3 bases, leaving 6 bases between them. Germline V gives CDR1 SQVTM, CDR2 ANQGSEA. Healthy bone marrow donors formed the donor group. Findings of the study overall: It was only CMV serostatus that was available as immune exposure information. Owing to their indistinguishability, certain V segments, notably TRBV6-2 and TRBV6-3, were excluded.

Both 60 Vbeta primers and 13 Jbeta primers went into the PCR. This table comes from immunoSEQ multiplex PCR, and its TCRdb copy is limited to in-frame clones, with some not included. The sample shows about 210,000 clones, about 83% of them seen only once. As to this clone: Its cognate antigen is unknown.

This clonotype originated in a man aged 35 to 55 in good health and CMV-seropositive. The sequencing sample was made of PBMCs. The chain recombines TRBV29-1 with TRBJ1-1, with D possibly being TRBD1 (5 bases). In DNA form, the CDR3 reads TGCAGCGGGGGCTACACTGAAGCTTTCTTT. It codes for CSGGYTEAFF.